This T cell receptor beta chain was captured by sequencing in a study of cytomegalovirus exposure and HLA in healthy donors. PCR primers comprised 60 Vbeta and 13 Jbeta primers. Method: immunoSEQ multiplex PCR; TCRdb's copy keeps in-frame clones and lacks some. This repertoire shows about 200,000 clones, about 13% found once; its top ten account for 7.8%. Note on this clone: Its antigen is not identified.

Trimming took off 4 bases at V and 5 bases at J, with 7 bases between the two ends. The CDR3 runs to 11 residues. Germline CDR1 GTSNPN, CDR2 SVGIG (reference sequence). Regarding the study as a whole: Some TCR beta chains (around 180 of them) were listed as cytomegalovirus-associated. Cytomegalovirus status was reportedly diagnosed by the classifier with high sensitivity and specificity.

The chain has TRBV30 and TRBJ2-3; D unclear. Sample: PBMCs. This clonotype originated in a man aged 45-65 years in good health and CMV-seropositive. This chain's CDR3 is CAWTLRDTQYF. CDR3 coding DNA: TGTGCCTGGACACTCCGAGATACGCAGTATTTT.